This T cell receptor beta chain was identified in a study of T cells after somatic rescue of genetic block. Clones were sequenced by immunoSEQ multiplex PCR, and TCRdb holds only the in-frame ones, with some missing. The table records over 10,000 clones, approximately 74% of them present only once. Trimming cost V 3 bases and J 4 bases, with 13 bases left between them. Germline V gene lookup returns CDR1 MNHEY and CDR2 SMNVEV (reference sequence). CDR3 length equals 14 residues. The specimen was peripheral blood mononuclear cells (PBMCs). The chain joins TRBV27 to TRBJ2-7; D is possibly TRBD1 (5 bases). This TCR derives from a boy aged 5-17 years. The CDR3: CASSFRRGQYEQYF. The CDR3 DNA reads TGTGCCAGCAGTTTCCGTAGGGGTCAGTACGAGCAGTACTTC.